The rows below give T cell receptor beta chains drawn from one sample of a study of blood T cell repertoires in COVID-19. Clones were read by immunoSEQ multiplex PCR, and TCRdb kept only the in-frame ones, dropping some. Of roughly 120,000 clones in the sample, over 70% are singletons; the top ten hold approximately 4.3%. Sequencing was performed on peripheral blood. The receptor source for this set is a human donor in a cohort sampled during active or convalescent COVID-19. CDR3s include the opening cysteine and the closing phenylalanine or tryptophan. D genes are given only for firm matches. Expanded clones are given a class, and other clones once, few, many or no size at all.

j_call: TRBJ1-6; v_call: TRBV7-2; clone_size: few; d_call: .; cdr3_aa: CASSLVGGSSPLHF; cdr3_nt: TGTGCCAGCAGCTTAGTAGGAGGGAGTTCACCCCTCCACTTT
j_call: TRBJ1-4; v_call: TRBV14; clone_size: .; d_call: .; cdr3_aa: CASSETDTSTNEKLFF; cdr3_nt: TGTGCCAGCAGCGAAACGGACACTTCAACTAATGAAAAACTGTTTTTT
j_call: TRBJ2-4; v_call: TRBV18; clone_size: .; d_call: TRBD2; cdr3_aa: CASSSNLAGLGNIQYF; cdr3_nt: TGTGCCAGCTCATCGAATTTAGCGGGCCTCGGAAACATTCAGTACTTC
j_call: TRBJ2-5; v_call: TRBV5-5; clone_size: .; d_call: TRBD2; cdr3_aa: CASSITSGATGETQYF; cdr3_nt: TGTGCCAGCAGCATCACTAGCGGGGCCACGGGGGAGACCCAGTACTTC
j_call: TRBJ2-5; v_call: TRBV11-2; clone_size: once; d_call: TRBD1; cdr3_aa: CASSPGGQGEETQYF; cdr3_nt: TGTGCCAGCAGCCCTGGGGGACAGGGCGAAGAGACCCAGTACTTC
j_call: TRBJ2-1; v_call: TRBV2; clone_size: once; d_call: .; cdr3_aa: CASSERVHEQFF; cdr3_nt: TGTGCCAGCAGCGAGCGGGTGCATGAGCAGTTCTTC
j_call: TRBJ2-7; v_call: TRBV11-2; clone_size: few; d_call: TRBD2; cdr3_aa: CASSFQTSVSSYEQYF; cdr3_nt: TGTGCCAGCAGCTTTCAGACTAGCGTGAGCTCCTACGAGCAGTACTTC
j_call: TRBJ2-1; v_call: TRBV11-1; clone_size: few; d_call: TRBD2; cdr3_aa: CASSKAPTSGYNEQFF; cdr3_nt: TGTGCCAGCAGCAAGGCACCGACTAGCGGGTACAATGAGCAGTTCTTC
j_call: TRBJ2-2; v_call: TRBV5-4; clone_size: .; d_call: .; cdr3_aa: CASSSRGGNTGELFF; cdr3_nt: TGTGCCAGCAGCTCACGGGGAGGGAACACCGGGGAGCTGTTTTTT
j_call: TRBJ2-3; v_call: TRBV27; clone_size: .; d_call: .; cdr3_aa: CASSLLSGGASVLDTQYF; cdr3_nt: TGTGCCAGCAGTTTATTATCTGGCGGGGCTTCCGTGCTAGATACGCAGTATTTT
j_call: TRBJ1-5; v_call: TRBV5-1; clone_size: .; d_call: TRBD1; cdr3_aa: CASSEGSGTALGQPQHF; cdr3_nt: TGCGCCAGCAGCGAAGGGTCCGGGACAGCATTGGGTCAGCCCCAGCATTTT
j_call: TRBJ2-7; v_call: TRBV7-2; clone_size: many; d_call: TRBD2; cdr3_aa: CASSLIGRLAGASSYEQYF; cdr3_nt: TGTGCCAGCAGCTTAATAGGGAGACTAGCGGGGGCAAGCTCCTACGAGCAGTACTTC
j_call: TRBJ2-1; v_call: TRBV27; clone_size: .; d_call: .; cdr3_aa: CASSLKRRSYNEQFF; cdr3_nt: TGTGCCAGCAGTTTAAAGCGGCGCTCCTACAATGAGCAGTTCTTC
j_call: TRBJ1-2; v_call: TRBV7-9; clone_size: .; d_call: TRBD1; cdr3_aa: CASSPGQGHGYGYTF; cdr3_nt: TGTGCCAGCAGCCCAGGACAGGGTCATGGCTATGGCTACACCTTC
j_call: TRBJ2-1; v_call: TRBV29-1; clone_size: .; d_call: TRBD2; cdr3_aa: CSARGLAGGNEQFF; cdr3_nt: TGCAGCGCAAGAGGACTAGCGGGGGGCAATGAGCAGTTCTTC
j_call: TRBJ2-1; v_call: TRBV19; clone_size: .; d_call: .; cdr3_aa: CAIMGPWNEQFF; cdr3_nt: TGTGCCATAATGGGCCCTTGGAATGAGCAGTTCTTC
j_call: TRBJ2-7; v_call: TRBV4-1; clone_size: .; d_call: TRBD2; cdr3_aa: CASSLITGTSGGAHYEQYF; cdr3_nt: TGCGCCAGCAGCCTGATAACCGGGACTAGCGGGGGGGCTCACTACGAGCAGTACTTC
j_call: TRBJ2-7; v_call: TRBV6-2/TRBV6-3; clone_size: .; d_call: TRBD1; cdr3_aa: CASSYYRGTGEQYF; cdr3_nt: TGTGCCAGCAGTTATTACAGGGGGACAGGAGAGCAGTACTTC
j_call: TRBJ2-7; v_call: TRBV18; clone_size: once; d_call: TRBD2; cdr3_aa: CASSPGLATQEQYF; cdr3_nt: TGTGCCAGCTCACCGGGACTAGCGACTCAAGAGCAGTACTTC
j_call: TRBJ2-5; v_call: TRBV5-1; clone_size: .; d_call: .; cdr3_aa: CASSLDAGQTQYF; cdr3_nt: TGCGCCAGCAGCTTGGATGCGGGGCAGACCCAGTACTTC
j_call: TRBJ1-3; v_call: TRBV11-2; clone_size: .; d_call: .; cdr3_aa: CASSLRWGAGRGNTIYF; cdr3_nt: TGTGCCAGCAGCTTAAGGTGGGGCGCCGGACGTGGAAACACCATATATTTT
j_call: TRBJ2-5; v_call: TRBV9; clone_size: .; d_call: .; cdr3_aa: CASSVVSGIQETQYF; cdr3_nt: TGTGCCAGCAGCGTAGTATCAGGGATTCAAGAGACCCAGTACTTC
j_call: TRBJ2-3; v_call: TRBV5-6; clone_size: .; d_call: .; cdr3_aa: CASSLVVDTQYF; cdr3_nt: TGTGCCAGCAGCTTGGTCGTGGATACGCAGTATTTT
j_call: TRBJ2-7; v_call: TRBV7-2; clone_size: once; d_call: .; cdr3_aa: CASSFSPTGYEQYF; cdr3_nt: TGTGCCAGCAGCTTCTCCCCGACTGGCTACGAGCAGTACTTC
j_call: TRBJ2-7; v_call: TRBV19; clone_size: .; d_call: .; cdr3_aa: CASNDLAAPSYEQYF; cdr3_nt: TGTGCCAGTAACGACTTAGCGGCCCCTTCCTACGAGCAGTACTTC
j_call: TRBJ2-1; v_call: TRBV28; clone_size: .; d_call: TRBD1; cdr3_aa: CASSWPGTGNEQFF; cdr3_nt: TGTGCCAGCAGTTGGCCCGGGACAGGCAATGAGCAGTTCTTC
j_call: TRBJ1-3; v_call: TRBV4-3; clone_size: once; d_call: .; cdr3_aa: CASRDIHSGNTIYF; cdr3_nt: TGCGCCAGCAGAGACATTCACTCTGGAAACACCATATATTTT
j_call: TRBJ2-5; v_call: TRBV7-2; clone_size: .; d_call: TRBD2; cdr3_aa: CASSFSSGGETQYF; cdr3_nt: TGTGCCAGCAGCTTTTCCAGCGGGGGAGAGACCCAGTACTTC